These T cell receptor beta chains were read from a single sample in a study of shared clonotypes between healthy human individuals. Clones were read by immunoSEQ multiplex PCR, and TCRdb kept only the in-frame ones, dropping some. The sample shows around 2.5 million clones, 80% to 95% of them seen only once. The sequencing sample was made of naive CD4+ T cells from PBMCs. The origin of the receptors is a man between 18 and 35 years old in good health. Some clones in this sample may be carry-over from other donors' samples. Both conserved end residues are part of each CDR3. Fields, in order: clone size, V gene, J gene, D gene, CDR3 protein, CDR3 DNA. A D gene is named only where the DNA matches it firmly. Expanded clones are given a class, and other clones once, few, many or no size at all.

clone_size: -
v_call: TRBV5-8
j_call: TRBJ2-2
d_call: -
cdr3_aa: CASSLATTANTGELFF
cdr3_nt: TGTGCCAGCAGCTTGGCCACAACAGCAAACACCGGGGAGCTGTTTTTT

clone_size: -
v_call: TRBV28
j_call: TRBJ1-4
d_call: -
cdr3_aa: CASSSPDATNEKLFF
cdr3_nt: TGTGCCAGCAGTTCCCCGGATGCAACTAATGAAAAACTGTTTTTT

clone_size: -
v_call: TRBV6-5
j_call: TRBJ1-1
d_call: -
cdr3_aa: CASSQGTEAFF
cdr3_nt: TGTGCCAGTTCTCAGGGAACTGAAGCTTTCTTT

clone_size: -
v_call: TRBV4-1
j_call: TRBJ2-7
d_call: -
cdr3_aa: CASSQGQEDGAYEQYF
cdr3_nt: TGCGCCAGCAGCCAAGGTCAGGAAGACGGGGCTTACGAGCAGTACTTC

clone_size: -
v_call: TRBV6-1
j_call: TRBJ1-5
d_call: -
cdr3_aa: CASSTGLEQPQHF
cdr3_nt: TGTGCCAGCAGCACAGGGTTGGAGCAGCCCCAGCATTTT

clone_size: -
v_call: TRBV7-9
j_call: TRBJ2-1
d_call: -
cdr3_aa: CASRMGTYNEQFF
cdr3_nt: TGTGCCAGCAGAATGGGGACCTACAATGAGCAGTTCTTC

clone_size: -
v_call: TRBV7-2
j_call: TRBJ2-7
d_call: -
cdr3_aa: CATAGGAGVGEQYF
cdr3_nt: TGTGCCACCGCTGGGGGGGCAGGGGTAGGCGAGCAGTACTTC

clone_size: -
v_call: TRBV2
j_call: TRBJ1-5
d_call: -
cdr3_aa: CASSEFQGQPQHF
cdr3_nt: TGTGCCAGCAGTGAATTCCAGGGGCAGCCCCAGCATTTT

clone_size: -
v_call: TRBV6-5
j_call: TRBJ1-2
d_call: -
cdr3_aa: CASSYSRQGNYGYTF
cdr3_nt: TGTGCCAGCAGTTACTCCCGGCAGGGTAACTATGGCTACACCTTC

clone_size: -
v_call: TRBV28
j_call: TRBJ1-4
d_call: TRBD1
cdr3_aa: CASSLRTGVEKLFF
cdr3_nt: TGTGCCAGCAGTTTACGGACAGGGGTGGAAAAACTGTTTTTT

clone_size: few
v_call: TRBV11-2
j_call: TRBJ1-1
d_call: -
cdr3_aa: CASSLADFNTEAFF
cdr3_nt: TGTGCCAGCAGCTTAGCGGACTTCAACACTGAAGCTTTCTTT

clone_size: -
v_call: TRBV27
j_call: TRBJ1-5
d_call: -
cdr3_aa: CASSQGRYSNQPQHF
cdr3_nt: TGTGCCAGCAGTCAGGGACGTTATAGCAATCAGCCCCAGCATTTT

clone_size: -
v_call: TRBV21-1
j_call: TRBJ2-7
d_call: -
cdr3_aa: CASSKREGRVGFYEQYF
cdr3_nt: TGTGCCAGCAGCAAACGGGAAGGGAGGGTAGGTTTCTACGAGCAGTACTTC

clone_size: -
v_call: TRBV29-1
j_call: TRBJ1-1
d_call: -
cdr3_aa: CSVANRLNTEAFF
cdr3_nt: TGCAGCGTCGCGAACAGGTTGAACACTGAAGCTTTCTTT

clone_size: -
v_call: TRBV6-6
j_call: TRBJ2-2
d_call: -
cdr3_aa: CASSSWYLGAGELFF
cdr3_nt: TGTGCCAGCAGTTCCTGGTATTTAGGGGCAGGGGAGCTGTTTTTT

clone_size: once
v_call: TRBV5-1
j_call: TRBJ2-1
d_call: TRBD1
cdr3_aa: CASSVGQGVYNEQFF
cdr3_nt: TGCGCCAGCAGCGTGGGACAGGGAGTTTACAATGAGCAGTTCTTC

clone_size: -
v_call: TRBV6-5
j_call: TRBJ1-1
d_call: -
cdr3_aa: CATTSRTVNTEAFF
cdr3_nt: TGTGCCACCACGAGTCGCACAGTGAACACTGAAGCTTTCTTT

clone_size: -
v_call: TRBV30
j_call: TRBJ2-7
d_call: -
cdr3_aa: CAWISQRSSYEQYF
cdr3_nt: TGTGCCTGGATTAGCCAAAGGAGCTCCTACGAGCAGTACTTC

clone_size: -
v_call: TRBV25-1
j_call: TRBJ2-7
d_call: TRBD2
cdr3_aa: CASSIAGTYEQYF
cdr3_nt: TGTGCCAGCAGTATAGCGGGAACCTACGAGCAGTACTTC

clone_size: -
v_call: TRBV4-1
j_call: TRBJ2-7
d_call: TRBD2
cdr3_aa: CASSQGLAASYEQYF
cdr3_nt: TGCGCCAGCAGCCAGGGACTAGCGGCATCCTACGAGCAGTACTTC

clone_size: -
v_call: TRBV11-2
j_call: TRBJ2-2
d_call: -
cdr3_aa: CASSFTEPPGELFF
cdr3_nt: TGTGCCAGCAGCTTTACGGAGCCCCCCGGGGAGCTGTTTTTT

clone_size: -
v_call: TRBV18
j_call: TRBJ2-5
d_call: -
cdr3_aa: CASSPSTSSRETQYF
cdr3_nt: TGTGCCAGCTCACCATCAACTAGCTCACGAGAGACCCAGTACTTC

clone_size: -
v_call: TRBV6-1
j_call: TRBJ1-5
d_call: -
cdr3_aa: CASSDGGGGSQPQHF
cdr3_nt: TGTGCCAGCAGTGATGGGGGTGGGGGGTCTCAGCCCCAGCATTTT

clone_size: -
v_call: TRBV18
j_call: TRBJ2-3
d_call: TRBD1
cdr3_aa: CASSRQGVEDTQYF
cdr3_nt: TGTGCCAGCTCAAGACAGGGGGTCGAAGATACGCAGTATTTT

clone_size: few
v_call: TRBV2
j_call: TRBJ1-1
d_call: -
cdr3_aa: CASSERRGSEAFF
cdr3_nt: TGTGCCAGCAGTGAACGTCGGGGTTCTGAAGCTTTCTTT

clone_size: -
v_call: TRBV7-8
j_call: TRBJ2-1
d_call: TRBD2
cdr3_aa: CASSLVISGGYNEQFF
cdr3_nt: TGTGCCAGCAGCTTAGTAATTAGCGGGGGGTACAATGAGCAGTTCTTC

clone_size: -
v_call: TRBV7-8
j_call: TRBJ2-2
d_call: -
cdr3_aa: CASSLALGGNTGELFF
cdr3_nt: TGTGCCAGCAGCTTAGCGCTGGGCGGGAACACCGGGGAGCTGTTTTTT

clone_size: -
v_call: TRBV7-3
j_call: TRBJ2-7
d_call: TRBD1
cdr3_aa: CASSLFQGADEQYF
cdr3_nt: TGTGCCAGCAGCTTATTTCAGGGGGCTGACGAGCAGTACTTC

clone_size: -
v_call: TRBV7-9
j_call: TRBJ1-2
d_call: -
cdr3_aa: CASSLGSLEGGYTF
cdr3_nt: TGTGCCAGCAGCTTAGGTTCCCTGGAAGGCGGCTACACCTTC

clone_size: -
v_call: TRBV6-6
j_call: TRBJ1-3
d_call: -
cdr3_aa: CASSYYQASGNTIYF
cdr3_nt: TGTGCCAGCAGTTACTATCAGGCCTCTGGAAACACCATATATTTT

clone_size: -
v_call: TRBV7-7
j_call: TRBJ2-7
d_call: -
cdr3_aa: CASSLSAKSGEQYF
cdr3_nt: TGTGCCAGCAGCTTATCTGCAAAATCGGGCGAGCAGTACTTC

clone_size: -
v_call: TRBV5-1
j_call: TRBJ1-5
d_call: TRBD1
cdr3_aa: CASSTGTGRNQPQHF
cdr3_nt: TGCGCCAGCAGCACCGGGACAGGGAGAAATCAGCCCCAGCATTTT

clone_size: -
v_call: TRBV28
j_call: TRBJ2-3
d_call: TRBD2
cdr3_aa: CASSPSGAGEPDTQYF
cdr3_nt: TGTGCCAGCAGTCCGTCCGGAGCGGGAGAACCAGATACGCAGTATTTT

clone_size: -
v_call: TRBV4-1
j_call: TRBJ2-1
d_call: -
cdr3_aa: CASSQDESGYNEQFF
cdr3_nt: TGCGCCAGCAGCCAAGACGAGAGTGGGTACAATGAGCAGTTCTTC

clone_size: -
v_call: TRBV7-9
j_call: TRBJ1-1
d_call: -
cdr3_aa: CASSLREVLNTEAFF
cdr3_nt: TGTGCCAGCAGCCTCCGAGAGGTCCTGAACACTGAAGCCTTCTTT

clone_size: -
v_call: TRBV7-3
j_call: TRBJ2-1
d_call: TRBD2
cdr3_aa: CASRSRPGLAENNEQFF
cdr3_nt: TGTGCCAGCAGATCCCGGCCGGGGCTAGCGGAAAACAATGAGCAGTTCTTC

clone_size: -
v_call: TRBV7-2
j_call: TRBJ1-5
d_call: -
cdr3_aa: CASSFKSDSNQPQHF
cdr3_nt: TGTGCCAGCAGCTTTAAGTCGGATAGCAATCAGCCCCAGCATTTT